This entry lists 9 T cell receptor beta chains sequenced from one sample in a study of Ad26.COV2.S vaccination and SARS-CoV-2 variants. Treatment here: 15 to 20 received Ad26.COV2.S at low or high dose, single or two shots; roughly five received placebo; per-sample allocation not given. Material that was analyzed had been drawn on day 63 after the first vaccine or placebo injection. Libraries were prepared by immunoSEQ multiplex PCR; TCRdb keeps only in-frame clonotypes and omits some of them. In the table there are about 350,000 clones, 70% to 90% of which are singletons. This specimen was peripheral blood, taken in a trial of Ad26.COV2.S vaccine versus placebo. All receptors derive from a person between 18 and 60 years old who received the Ad26.COV2.S COVID-19 vaccine or a placebo.

The chain couples TRBV7-2 to TRBJ1-1, with D unclear. CDR3 length equals 16 residues. The germline V gene has CDR1 SGHTA and CDR2 FQGNSA. Trimming stripped 1 base from V and 0 bases from J, with 12 bases between. CDR3 in amino acids: CASSLDHLGLNTEAFF. For the CDR3, the DNA is TGTGCCAGCAGCTTAGATCATCTAGGGTTGAACACTGAAGCTTTCTTT.

The rearrangement uses TRBV27 and TRBJ2-2; maybe TRBD1 (6 bases). Trimming stripped 6 bases from V and 6 bases from J, with 14 bases between. The CDR3 has 14 amino acids. Germline V gives CDR1 MNHEY, CDR2 SMNVEV (reference sequence). CDR3 in amino acids: CASRGAVTPGELFF. The CDR3 nucleotides read TGTGCCAGCAGGGGGGCTGTCACTCCCGGGGAGCTGTTTTTT.

The J gene is TRBJ1-6, the V gene TRBV7-2; unclear D gene. The CDR3 contains 15 residues. V lost 3 bases and J 0 bases, leaving 6 bases between the germline ends. CDR1 is SGHTA, CDR2 FQGNSA, per germline. The CDR3 spells CASSLTSSYNSPLHF. The CDR3 nucleotides are TGTGCCAGCAGCTTGACTAGCTCCTATAATTCACCCCTCCACTTT.

The chain joins TRBV4-3 to TRBJ2-2, with D maybe TRBD2 (5 bases). Germline CDR1 reads LGHNA; CDR2 reads YSLEER. The CDR3 consists of 15 residues. The ends were cut back, 1 base at V and 4 bases at J, with 10 bases in the middle. CDR3 bases: TGCGCCAGCAGCCAAGTCGGTCGGGGCACCGGGGAGCTGTTTTTT. Its translation is CASSQVGRGTGELFF.

The J gene is TRBJ1-2, the V gene TRBV7-2; TRBD1 might be the D (5 bases). The V gene lost 5 bases and the J gene lost 8 bases, with 15 bases spanning the gap. The CDR3 covers 13 residues. The germline gives CDR1 SGHTA, CDR2 FQGNSA. The CDR3: CASSPSGGSGYTF. In nucleotides, the CDR3 is TGTGCCAGCAGCCCGAGTGGGGGGAGCGGCTACACCTTC.

The J gene is TRBJ1-1, the V gene TRBV5-1; D gene ambiguous. V lost 4 bases to trimming and J lost 2 bases, with 15 bases between them. CDR3 length: 15 amino acids. CDR1 is SGHRS and CDR2 is YFSETQ in the germline V gene. The chain's CDR3 is CASSQMSLPNTEAFF. Here the CDR3 DNA reads TGCGCCAGCAGCCAAATGAGTCTCCCTAACACTGAAGCTTTCTTT.

This clone appeared a few times. V and J are TRBV6-5 and TRBJ1-1; possibly TRBD1 for D (6 bases). The ends were cut back, 6 bases at V and 6 bases at J, with 14 bases in the middle. CDR3 length: 13 amino acids. Germline V CDR1 and CDR2: MNHEY, SVGAGI. As DNA, the CDR3 is TGTGCCAGCAGAACAGGGTGGGATCCTGAAGCTTTCTTT. Encoded protein: CASRTGWDPEAFF.

The chain carries TRBV10-3 and TRBJ2-7; maybe TRBD1 (5 bases). Trimming pared 4 bases from V and 5 bases from J, leaving 12 bases between. Germline CDR1 and CDR2: ENHRY and SYGVKD. The CDR3 runs to 13 residues. CDR3 nucleotides: TGTGCCATCAGTGGGGGCCTTTCCCACGAGCAGTACTTC. Its protein is CAISGGLSHEQYF.

This rearrangement joins TRBV27 to TRBJ2-1, with D maybe TRBD2 (6 bases). The germline V gene has CDR1 MNHEY and CDR2 SMNVEV (reference sequence). Trimming took 4 bases from V and 8 from J, leaving 18 bases between them. There are 15 residues in the CDR3. The CDR3 sequence: CASSYLASSGYEQFF. The DNA of the CDR3 is TGTGCCAGCAGTTATCTAGCGTCCTCAGGATATGAGCAGTTCTTC.